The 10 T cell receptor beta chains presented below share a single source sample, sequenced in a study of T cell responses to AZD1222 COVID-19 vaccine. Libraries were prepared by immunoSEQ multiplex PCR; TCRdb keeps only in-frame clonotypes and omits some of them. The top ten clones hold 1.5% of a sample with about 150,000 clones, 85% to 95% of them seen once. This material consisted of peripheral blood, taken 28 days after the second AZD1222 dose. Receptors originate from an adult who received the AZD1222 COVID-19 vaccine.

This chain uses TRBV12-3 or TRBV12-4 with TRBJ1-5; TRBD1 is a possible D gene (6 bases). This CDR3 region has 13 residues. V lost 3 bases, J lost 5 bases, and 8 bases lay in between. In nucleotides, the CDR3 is TGTGCCAGCAGTTTGAGGGGGGATCAGCCCCAGCATTTT. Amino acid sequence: CASSLRGDQPQHF.

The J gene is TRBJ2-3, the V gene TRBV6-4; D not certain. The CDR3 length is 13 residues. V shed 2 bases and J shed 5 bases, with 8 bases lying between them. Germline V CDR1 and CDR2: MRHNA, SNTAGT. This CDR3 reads CASSDQSGDTQYF. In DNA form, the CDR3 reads TGTGCCAGCAGTGACCAAAGTGGAGATACGCAGTATTTT.

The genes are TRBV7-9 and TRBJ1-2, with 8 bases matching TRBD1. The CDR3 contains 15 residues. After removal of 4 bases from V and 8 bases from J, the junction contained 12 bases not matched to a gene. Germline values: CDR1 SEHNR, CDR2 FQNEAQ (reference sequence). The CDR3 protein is CASSSSRGLEEGYTF. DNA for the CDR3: TGTGCCAGCAGCTCTAGCAGGGGGCTGGAGGAAGGCTACACCTTC.

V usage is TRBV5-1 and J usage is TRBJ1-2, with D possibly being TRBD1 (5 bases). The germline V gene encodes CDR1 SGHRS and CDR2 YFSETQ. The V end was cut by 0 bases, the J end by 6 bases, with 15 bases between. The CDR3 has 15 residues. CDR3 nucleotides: TGCGCCAGCAGCTTGGACGGGACTCCTAGAGATGGCTACACCTTC. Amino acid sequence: CASSLDGTPRDGYTF. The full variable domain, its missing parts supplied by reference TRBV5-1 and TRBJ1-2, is KAGVTQTPRYLIKTRGQQVTLSCSPISGHRSVSWYQQTPGQGLQFLFEYFSETQRNKGNFPGRFSGRQFSNSRSEMNVSTLELGDSALYLCASSLDGTPRDGYTFGSGTRLTVV.

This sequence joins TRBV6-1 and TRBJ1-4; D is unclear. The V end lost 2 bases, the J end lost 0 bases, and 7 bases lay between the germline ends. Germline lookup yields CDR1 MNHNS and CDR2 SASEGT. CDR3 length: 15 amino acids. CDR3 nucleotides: TGTGCCAGCAGTGAATTCAGTGCAACTAATGAAAAACTGTTTTTT. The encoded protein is CASSEFSATNEKLFF.

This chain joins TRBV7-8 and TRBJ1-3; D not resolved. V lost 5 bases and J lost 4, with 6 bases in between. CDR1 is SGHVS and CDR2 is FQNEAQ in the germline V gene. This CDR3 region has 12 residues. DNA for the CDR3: TGTGCCAGCAGCCCTGGGGGAAACACCATATATTTT. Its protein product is CASSPGGNTIYF. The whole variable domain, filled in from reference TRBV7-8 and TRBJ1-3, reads GAGVSQSPRYKVAKRGQDVALRCDPISGHVSLFWYQQALGQGPEFLTYFQNEAQLDKSGLPSDRFFAERPEGSVSTLKIQRTQQEDSAVYLCASSPGGNTIYFGEGSWLTVV.

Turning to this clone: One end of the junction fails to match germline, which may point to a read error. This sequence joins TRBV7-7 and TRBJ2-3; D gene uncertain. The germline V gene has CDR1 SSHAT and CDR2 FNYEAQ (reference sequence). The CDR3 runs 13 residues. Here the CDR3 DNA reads TGTGCTAGCAGCTCGACCTACACAGATACGCAGTATTTT. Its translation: CASSSTYTDTQYF. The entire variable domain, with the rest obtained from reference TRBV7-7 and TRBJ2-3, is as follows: GAGVSQSPRYKVTKRGQDVTLRCDPISSHATLYWYQQALGQGPEFLTYFNYEAQPDKSGLPSDRFSAERPEGSISTLTIQRTEQRDSAMYRCASSSTYTDTQYFGPGTRLTVL.

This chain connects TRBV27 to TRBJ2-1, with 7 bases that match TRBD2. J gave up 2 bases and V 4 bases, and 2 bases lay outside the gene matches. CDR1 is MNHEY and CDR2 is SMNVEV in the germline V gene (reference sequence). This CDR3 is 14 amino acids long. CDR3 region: CASSSTSAYNEQFF. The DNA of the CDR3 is TGTGCCAGCAGTTCCACTAGCGCCTACAATGAGCAGTTCTTC.

The CDR3 nucleotides read TGTGCCAGTAGTAGGGATCTTTCGGCATATAATTCACCCCTCCACTTT. Amino acid sequence: CASSRDLSAYNSPLHF. The chain is built from TRBV19 and TRBJ1-6; D not certain. The CDR3 totals 16 residues. CDR1 and CDR2 from the germline V gene are LNHDA and SQIVND (reference sequence). The V end lost 4 bases, the J end lost 4 bases, and 14 bases lay between the germline ends.

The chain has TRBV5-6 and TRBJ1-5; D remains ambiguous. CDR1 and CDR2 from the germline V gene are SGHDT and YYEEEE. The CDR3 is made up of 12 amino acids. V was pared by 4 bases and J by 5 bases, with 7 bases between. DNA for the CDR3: TGTGCCAGCAGCCGGCAGGATCAGCCCCAGCATTTT. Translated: CASSRQDQPQHF.